The 20 T cell receptor beta chains below come from one sample, sequenced in a study of long-term antiretroviral therapy in people with HIV. Sequencing relied on immunoSEQ assay v3.0, run at survey level. The protocol was immunoSEQ multiplex PCR, while the TCRdb copy is restricted to in-frame clones and leaves out a portion. Here the sample spans about 43,000 clones, around 86% being singletons. Sequencing was performed on unsorted PBMCs, taken 0.1 years before starting antiretroviral therapy. The receptors were sampled from a woman between 50 and 59 years old with HIV.

The chain combines TRBV7-9 with TRBJ2-5; D possibly corresponds to TRBD2 (6 bases). The V gene's germline CDR1 is SEHNR and CDR2 FQNEAQ (reference sequence). The CDR3 spans 13 residues. With 3 bases removed from V and 10 bases from J, the gap between germline ends came to 15 bases. CDR3 sequence: CASSLGPGVDQYF. The DNA for the CDR3 is TGTGCCAGCAGCTTGGGCCCGGGGGTGGACCAGTACTTC.

This sequence joins TRBV10-3 and TRBJ1-1; D not certain. CDR3 length: 14 amino acids. V dropped 8 bases and J dropped 0 bases, with 13 bases sitting between them. Germline values: CDR1 ENHRY, CDR2 SYGVKD. CDR3 sequence: CAIRGGVLNTEAFF. CDR3 bases: TGTGCCATCCGCGGCGGGGTGCTGAACACTGAAGCTTTCTTT.

V and J are TRBV9 and TRBJ1-3, with 11 bases identical to TRBD1. V lost 0 bases, J lost 0 bases, and 2 bases stayed unmatched. This CDR3 has 17 residues. Germline CDR1 SGDLS, CDR2 YYNGEE. CDR3 sequence reads: CASSVGTGGNSGNTIYF. The CDR3 region has the DNA TGTGCCAGCAGCGTAGGGACAGGGGGCAACTCTGGAAACACCATATATTTT. The complete variable domain, with remaining parts taken from reference TRBV9 and TRBJ1-3, reads DSGVTQTPKHLITATGQRVTLRCSPRSGDLSVYWYQQSLDQGLQFLIQYYNGEERAKGNILERFSAQQFPDLHSELNLSSLELGDSALYFCASSVGTGGNSGNTIYFGEGSWLTVV.

The J gene is TRBJ1-5, the V gene TRBV19; 9 bases fit TRBD1. The germline V gene encodes CDR1 LNHDA and CDR2 SQIVND (reference sequence). After removal of 3 bases from V and 7 bases from J, the junction contained 10 bases not matched to a gene. This CDR3 comprises 16 residues. The CDR3 loop reads CASSIQDRGWGQPQHF. The CDR3 nucleotides read TGTGCCAGTAGTATCCAGGACAGGGGATGGGGACAGCCCCAGCATTTT.

This chain joins TRBV15 and TRBJ1-4; D is ambiguous. Germline CDR1 LNHNV, CDR2 YYDKDF (reference sequence). Trimming pared 0 bases from V and 8 bases from J, leaving 7 bases between. This CDR3 region has 13 residues. This chain's CDR3 is CATSREADEKLFF. CDR3 DNA: TGTGCCACCAGCAGAGAGGCGGACGAAAAACTGTTTTTT.

The rearrangement links TRBV7-3 to TRBJ2-1; 7 bases line up with TRBD2. The germline V gene encodes CDR1 SGHTA and CDR2 FQGTGA. This CDR3 has 13 amino acids. V gave up 5 bases and J gave up 12 bases; unmatched junction bases: 10. Written as DNA, the CDR3 is TGTGCCAGCAGCAGCGATGGGACTACCCCGCAGTTCTTC. Translated: CASSSDGTTPQFF.

The chain has TRBV19 and TRBJ1-2; D unclear. Per germline, CDR1 LNHDA and CDR2 SQIVND (reference sequence). V lost 6 bases, J lost 1 base, and 6 bases lay in between. This CDR3 is built from 12 residues. The CDR3: CASRWLNYGYTF. The CDR3 DNA reads as TGTGCCAGTAGATGGCTTAACTATGGCTACACCTTC.

The count of this clone is one. The chain employs TRBV7-6 and TRBJ2-2, with a possible D match to TRBD2 (5 bases). CDR1 and CDR2 from the germline V gene are SGHVS and FNYEAQ. With 4 bases removed from V and 3 bases from J, the gap between germline ends came to 18 bases. The CDR3 extends over 17 amino acids. The CDR3, as DNA: TGTGCCAGCAGCTATATGAGGGAGAATAGGGACACCGGGGAGCTGTTTTTT. It codes for CASSYMRENRDTGELFF.

CDR3 nucleotides: TGCGCCAGCAGCCAAGTTTCGGTGCTCGGTCAGCCCCAGCATTTT. As protein: CASSQVSVLGQPQHF. The chain uses TRBV4-1 and TRBJ1-5; unclear D gene. The CDR3 contains 15 residues. The germline V gene encodes CDR1 MGHRA and CDR2 YSYEKL. The V end was cut by 1 base, the J end by 6 bases, with 13 bases between.

CDR3 coding DNA: TGCAGCGGAAGGGTTTGGTCGAATGAGCAGTTCTTC. This gives the protein CSGRVWSNEQFF. This chain links TRBV29-1 with TRBJ2-1, with D unresolved. The CDR3 consists of 12 residues. CDR1 SQVTM and CDR2 ANQGSEA come from the germline V gene. Trimming cost V 7 bases and J 7 bases, with 14 bases left between them.

The gene calls are TRBV14 and TRBJ2-2, with D possibly matching TRBD1 (5 bases). Germline lookup yields CDR1 SGHDN and CDR2 FVKESK. V gave up 1 base and J gave up 3 bases, with 9 bases separating them. CDR3 length equals 15 residues. This chain's CDR3 is CASSQVQGHTGELFF. The CDR3 nucleotides read TGTGCCAGCAGCCAAGTGCAGGGCCACACCGGGGAGCTGTTTTTT. Complete variable domain (other parts from reference TRBV14 and TRBJ2-2): EAGVTQFPSHSVIEKGQTVTLRCDPISGHDNLYWYRRVMGKEIKFLLHFVKESKQDESGMPNNRFLAERTGGTYSTLKVQPAELEDSGVYFCASSQVQGHTGELFFGEGSRLTVL.

In this sample, this clone turned up once. The V gene is TRBV2, the J gene TRBJ2-1; a possible D gene is TRBD2 (5 bases). Trimming removed 5 bases from V and 0 bases from J, with 14 bases in between. Germline CDR1 and CDR2: SNHLY and FYNNEI. There are 16 residues in the CDR3. CDR3 region: CASSRLPARSYNEQFF. The DNA for the CDR3 is TGTGCCAGCAGTCGACTACCGGCACGCTCCTACAATGAGCAGTTCTTC.

This clone appeared once. This chain connects TRBV2 to TRBJ1-6, with unresolved D. The CDR3 totals 15 residues. Trimming left V 8 bases short and J 1 base short, with 12 bases between. Germline CDR1 is SNHLY and CDR2 is FYNNEI. The CDR3 coding sequence is TGTGCCAGCCAAGACCGGAGTTCCTATAATTCACCCCTCCACTTT. The encoded protein is CASQDRSSYNSPLHF.

DNA of the CDR3: TGTGCCATCAAGCCTTCGGGACAGGTCTACGAGCAGTACTTC. Amino acid sequence: CAIKPSGQVYEQYF. The rearrangement links TRBV10-3 to TRBJ2-7, with TRBD1 matching 8 bases. Germline assignment: CDR1 ENHRY and CDR2 SYGVKD. V shed 7 bases, J shed 3 bases, and the junction held 8 bases outside the gene matches. The length of the CDR3 is 14 residues.

V and J are TRBV5-1 and TRBJ2-7, with 9 positions matching TRBD1. The CDR3 is 15 amino acids. CDR1 is SGHRS, CDR2 YFSETQ, per germline. V trimming: 3 bases; J trimming: 2 bases; junction bases outside the gene matches: 6. CDR3 amino acids: CASSSTGGSPYEQYF. The CDR3 coding sequence is TGCGCCAGCAGCTCCACAGGGGGCTCCCCCTACGAGCAGTACTTC.

The chain has TRBV6-1 and TRBJ1-1; D gene ambiguous. The germline CDR1 and CDR2 sequences are MNHNS and SASEGT. The V end lost 1 base, the J end lost 0 bases, and 6 bases lay between the germline ends. This CDR3 comprises 14 residues. The chain's CDR3 is CASSEVGLNTEAFF. The CDR3 bases are TGTGCCAGCAGTGAAGTTGGGTTGAACACTGAAGCTTTCTTT.

This clone showed up just once. The chain recombines TRBV19 with TRBJ2-7; possible D gene TRBD2, 5 bases. Trimming stripped 10 bases from V and 2 bases from J, with 21 bases between. Germline lookup yields CDR1 LNHDA and CDR2 SQIVND (reference sequence). The CDR3 spans 15 residues. CDR3 in DNA: TGTGCCACCGGCATGAGCGGCGATAAGACCTACGAGCAGTACTTC. Protein sequence: CATGMSGDKTYEQYF.

J is TRBJ1-2 and V is TRBV11-1; D not certain. Germline CDR1 and CDR2: SGHAT and FQDESV (reference sequence). Trimming took off 1 base at V and 5 bases at J, with 11 bases between the two ends. CDR3 length equals 14 residues. The CDR3 spells CASSLGVGPYGYTF. The CDR3 nucleotides are TGTGCCAGCAGCTTAGGGGTCGGACCTTATGGCTACACCTTC.

V and J are TRBV6-6 and TRBJ1-2; D gene ambiguous. The CDR3 spans 13 residues. The V end was cut by 6 bases, the J end by 7 bases, with 15 bases between. Germline V CDR1 and CDR2: MNHNY, SVGAGI (reference sequence). In DNA, the CDR3 is TGTGCCAGCAGGGGCGGTCAGCGGGGTGGCTACACCTTC. Encoded protein: CASRGGQRGGYTF.

V gene TRBV18 combines with J gene TRBJ1-3; 11 nucleotides match TRBD1. V dropped 4 bases and J dropped 4; count of bases not matched to a gene: 6. The CDR3 has 16 residues. Germline V gene lookup returns CDR1 KGHSH and CDR2 LQKENI. CDR3 bases: TGTGCCAGCTCACAAGGACAGGGGGCCGCCGGAAACACCATATATTTT. Amino acid sequence: CASSQGQGAAGNTIYF. Looking up the rest from reference TRBV18 and TRBJ1-3 gives the full variable domain: NAGVMQNPRHLVRRRGQEARLRCSPMKGHSHVYWYRQLPEEGLKFMVYLQKENIIDESGMPKERFSAEFPKEGPSILRIQQVVRGDSAAYFCASSQGQGAAGNTIYFGEGSWLTVV.